The 24 T cell receptor beta chains given below trace back to one sample, sequenced in a study of blood T cell repertoires in COVID-19. This table comes from immunoSEQ multiplex PCR, and its TCRdb copy is limited to in-frame clones, with some not included. The sample records about 120,000 clones, roughly nine tenths being singletons. The sequencing sample was made of peripheral blood. These TCRs come from a human donor with active COVID-19. The donor label of this sample is uncertain.

The rearrangement uses TRBV25-1 and TRBJ1-1; D possibly corresponds to TRBD1 (6 bases). Trimming pared 0 bases from V and 4 bases from J, leaving 9 bases between. CDR1 and CDR2 from the germline V gene are MGHDK and SYGVNS. CDR3 size: 14 residues. For the CDR3, the DNA is TGTGCCAGCAGTGAATACAGGGGAGTCACTGAAGCTTTCTTT. This encodes CASSEYRGVTEAFF. Combining the CDR3 with reference TRBV25-1 and TRBJ1-1 gives the whole variable domain EADIYQTPRYLVIGTGKKITLECSQTMGHDKMYWYQQDPGMELHLIHYSYGVNSTEKGDLSSESTVSRIRTEHFPLTLESARPSHTSQYLCASSEYRGVTEAFFGQGTRLTVV.

This chain links TRBV5-1 with TRBJ1-1; D is perhaps TRBD1 (5 bases). Trimming stripped 0 bases from V and 1 base from J, with 16 bases between. The CDR3 is 17 amino acids. CDR1 SGHRS and CDR2 YFSETQ come from the germline V gene. This chain's CDR3 is CASSLGSREVGNTEAFF. The CDR3, as DNA: TGCGCCAGCAGCTTGGGCAGCAGGGAGGTGGGGAACACTGAAGCTTTCTTT.

The chain recombines TRBV28 with TRBJ2-7; D remains unclear. The V and J ends lost 2 bases and 6 bases respectively, with 11 bases between them. The CDR3 extends over 13 amino acids. Germline lookup yields CDR1 MDHEN and CDR2 SYDVKM. This CDR3 reads CASSLPLPSEQYF. CDR3 in DNA: TGTGCCAGCAGTTTACCCCTACCGTCCGAGCAGTACTTC. The entire variable domain, with the rest obtained from reference TRBV28 and TRBJ2-7, is as follows: DVKVTQSSRYLVKRTGEKVFLECVQDMDHENMFWYRQDPGLGLRLIYFSYDVKMKEKGDIPEGYSVSREKKERFSLILESASTNQTSMYLCASSLPLPSEQYFGPGTRLTVT.

The chain combines TRBV5-1 with TRBJ2-5; 7 nucleotides line up with TRBD2. This CDR3 spans 15 amino acids. Germline V gene data show CDR1 as SGHRS and CDR2 as YFSETQ. V shed 0 bases and J 1 base; nucleotides not matched to a gene: 3. Written as DNA, the CDR3 is TGCGCCAGCAGCTTGGTTTCTAGCGGCCAAGAGACCCAGTACTTC. Translation gives CASSLVSSGQETQYF.

The chain joins TRBV5-1 to TRBJ1-1; no firm D call. CDR3 length: 14 residues. Between the trimmed V and J ends, which lost 0 bases and 0 bases, there was a span of 6 bases. Germline V gene data show CDR1 as SGHRS and CDR2 as YFSETQ. CDR3: CASSLGPMNTEAFF. CDR3 nucleotides: TGCGCCAGCAGCTTGGGGCCGATGAACACTGAAGCTTTCTTT.

This chain uses TRBV5-1 with TRBJ2-2; tentative D call: TRBD2 (6 bases). Germline CDR1 reads SGHRS; CDR2 reads YFSETQ. V lost 7 bases and J lost 4, with 14 bases in between. This CDR3 contains 14 residues. CDR3 nucleotides: TGCGCCAGCCTTCCCACCGGGGGCACCGGGGAGCTGTTTTTT. It translates to CASLPTGGTGELFF.

This chain links TRBV19 with TRBJ2-2; weak D call: TRBD1 (5 bases). Per the germline V gene, CDR1 is LNHDA and CDR2 is SQIVND (reference sequence). The CDR3 loop spans 16 amino acids. Trimming pared 1 base from V and 5 bases from J, leaving 14 bases between. For the CDR3, the DNA is TGTGCCAGTAGTATAGTCCATACAGGTCCGACCGGGGAGCTGTTTTTT. Encoded protein: CASSIVHTGPTGELFF.

In nucleotides, the CDR3 is TGTGCCAGCAGCTCGGACAGGGGGCCATTTGGTGGCTACACCTTC. Its translation is CASSSDRGPFGGYTF. The chain recombines TRBV7-3 with TRBJ1-2, with 11 bases fitting TRBD1. CDR3 length: 15 amino acids. The junction had 8 bases not matched to a gene; V was cut back by 4 bases and J by 7 bases. Germline V gives CDR1 SGHTA, CDR2 FQGTGA.

The V gene is TRBV4-1, the J gene TRBJ1-4, with 11 bases lining up with TRBD1. Germline V gene sequence: CDR1 MGHRA, CDR2 YSYEKL. The length of the CDR3 is 19 residues. V trimming: 0 bases; J trimming: 7 bases; junction bases outside the gene matches: 13. CDR3 nucleotides: TGCGCCAGCAGCCAAGATACGGGCTGGACAGGGGGCGCGGGTGAAAAACTGTTTTTT. As protein: CASSQDTGWTGGAGEKLFF.

The gene calls are TRBV4-1 and TRBJ1-5; 10 bases match TRBD1. CDR1 and CDR2 (germline): MGHRA, YSYEKL. V shed 3 bases and J 0 bases; nucleotides not matched to a gene: 2. There are 16 residues in the CDR3. CDR3 amino acids: CASSQDRGYSNQPQHF. CDR3 DNA sequence: TGCGCCAGCAGCCAGGACAGGGGGTATAGCAATCAGCCCCAGCATTTT.

The V call is TRBV4-2, the J call TRBJ1-2; D is undetermined. Germline values: CDR1 LGHNA, CDR2 YNFKEQ. V shed 0 bases and J shed 3 bases, with 14 bases lying between them. The CDR3 has 16 amino acids. The CDR3 sequence: CASSQDVAGRDYGYTF. CDR3 sequence (DNA): TGTGCCAGCAGCCAAGATGTCGCGGGTAGGGACTATGGCTACACCTTC.

This rearrangement joins TRBV3-1 (or the pseudogene TRBV3-2) to TRBJ2-7; D call uncertain. From germline, CDR1 is LGHDT and CDR2 YNNKEL (reference sequence). CDR3 length: 13 residues. Deletions cut 0 bases from V and 3 bases from J, with 6 bases between. CDR3 loop: CASSQDKHYEQYF. The CDR3 DNA reads TGTGCCAGCAGCCAAGATAAACACTACGAGCAGTACTTC.

This clone was detected once. V and J are TRBV27 and TRBJ2-7; 8 nucleotides align to TRBD1. Looked up from germline, CDR1 is MNHEY and CDR2 is SMNVEV (reference sequence). There are 14 residues in the CDR3. V gave up 5 bases and J gave up 6 bases; unmatched junction bases: 9. In nucleotides, the CDR3 is TGTGCCAGCAGTGTAACAGGGGGGTCGGGCGAGCAGTACTTC. This codes for CASSVTGGSGEQYF.

The chain joins TRBV10-2 to TRBJ2-1; 10 bases are a match to TRBD2. The germline CDR1 and CDR2 sequences are WSHSY and SAAADI. There are 16 residues in the CDR3. V lost 2 bases and J lost 3; bases outside the gene matches: 4. The DNA for the CDR3 is TGCGCCAGCAGTGAGCGGACTAGCGGAAACTACAATGAGCAGTTCTTC. Encoded protein: CASSERTSGNYNEQFF.

The rearrangement uses TRBV7-6 and TRBJ2-7; 7 bases line up with TRBD2. This CDR3 contains 17 residues. Unmatched junction bases numbered 12, after V lost 1 base and J lost 3 bases. Germline V gene sequence: CDR1 SGHVS, CDR2 FNYEAQ. CDR3 in DNA: TGTGCCAGCAGCTTAGAATCCGGGACTACATTAGTCTACGAGCAGTACTTC. This translates into CASSLESGTTLVYEQYF.

In DNA form, the CDR3 reads TGTGCCATCAGTTACGACAGGGACACTGAAGCTTTCTTT. It specifies CAISYDRDTEAFF. The chain has TRBV10-3 and TRBJ1-1, with 7 positions matching TRBD1. V shed 5 bases, J shed 3 bases, and the junction held 3 bases outside the gene matches. The germline CDR1 and CDR2 sequences are ENHRY and SYGVKD. This CDR3 region has 13 residues.

The rearrangement uses TRBV7-6 and TRBJ1-3, with TRBD1 matching 8 bases. This CDR3 has 16 amino acids. The trim removed 0 bases at V and 0 bases at J, leaving 1 base unmatched. CDR1 and CDR2 (germline): SGHVS, FNYEAQ. The CDR3 DNA reads as TGTGCCAGCAGCTTAGCCGGGACAGGCTCTGGAAACACCATATATTTT. Translated, it gives CASSLAGTGSGNTIYF.

The gene calls are TRBV19 and TRBJ1-2; 12 bases match TRBD1. This CDR3 spans 17 amino acids. Germline V gives CDR1 LNHDA, CDR2 SQIVND (reference sequence). Trimming removed 5 bases from V and 4 bases from J; junction bases left unmatched: 11. The CDR3 DNA sequence: TGTGCCAGTAGTCATCCCGGGACAGGGGGCGCCGGCTATGGCTACACCTTC. Protein product: CASSHPGTGGAGYGYTF.

This clone has just one count. CDR3 bases: TGCGCCAGCAGCTTGGACAGGGTTACGTATTTT. Its protein product is CASSLDRVTYF. J is TRBJ2-3 and V is TRBV5-1; D is perhaps TRBD1 (6 bases). Looked up from germline, CDR1 is SGHRS and CDR2 is YFSETQ. The CDR3 is made up of 11 amino acids. V dropped 0 bases and J dropped 14 bases, with 10 bases sitting between them.

V and J are TRBV18 and TRBJ2-6; perhaps TRBD1 as D (7 bases). V lost 3 bases and J lost 1, with 19 bases in between. The CDR3 sequence is 19 residues long. In germline, CDR1 is KGHSH, CDR2 LQKENI. DNA for the CDR3: TGTGCCAGCTCACCTCAGGGGGGCCATTTCGATTCTGGGGCCAACGTCCTGACTTTC. It encodes CASSPQGGHFDSGANVLTF. Looking up the rest from reference TRBV18 and TRBJ2-6 gives the full variable domain: NAGVMQNPRHLVRRRGQEARLRCSPMKGHSHVYWYRQLPEEGLKFMVYLQKENIIDESGMPKERFSAEFPKEGPSILRIQQVVRGDSAAYFCASSPQGGHFDSGANVLTFGAGSRLTVL.

This chain joins TRBV5-1 and TRBJ2-5, with D perhaps matching TRBD1 (6 bases). The germline gives CDR1 SGHRS, CDR2 YFSETQ. This CDR3 region has 15 residues. The V gene lost 2 bases and the J gene lost 0 bases, with 11 bases spanning the gap. The CDR3, as DNA: TGCGCCAGCAGCTTACAGGGCATTGACCAAGAGACCCAGTACTTC. Amino acid sequence: CASSLQGIDQETQYF.

This clone was counted between two and nine times. The rearrangement uses TRBV10-3 and TRBJ1-1; a possible D gene is TRBD1 (6 bases). The CDR3 spans 13 residues. V was clipped by 6 bases and J by 3 bases, with 11 bases between them. The V gene's germline CDR1 is ENHRY and CDR2 SYGVKD. CDR3 sequence: CAIRQGSYTEAFF. The CDR3 DNA follows: TGTGCCATCAGACAGGGATCTTACACTGAAGCTTTCTTT.

The rearrangement links TRBV6-5 to TRBJ1-2; TRBD1 aligns across 7 bases. Trimming removed 6 bases from V and 4 bases from J; junction bases left unmatched: 11. The CDR3 length is 15 residues. The V gene's germline CDR1 is MNHEY and CDR2 SVGAGI. CDR3 bases: TGTGCCAGCAGCAGTCTGAACGACAGGGCCTATGGCTACACCTTC. It codes for CASSSLNDRAYGYTF.

The chain uses TRBV4-1 and TRBJ1-2; no definite D call. The CDR3 totals 16 residues. V lost 0 bases, J lost 0 bases, and 11 bases lay in between. Germline V gene lookup returns CDR1 MGHRA and CDR2 YSYEKL. CDR3 in amino acids: CASSQDSRSANYGYTF. As DNA, the CDR3 is TGCGCCAGCAGCCAAGATTCCCGGTCCGCTAACTATGGCTACACCTTC.